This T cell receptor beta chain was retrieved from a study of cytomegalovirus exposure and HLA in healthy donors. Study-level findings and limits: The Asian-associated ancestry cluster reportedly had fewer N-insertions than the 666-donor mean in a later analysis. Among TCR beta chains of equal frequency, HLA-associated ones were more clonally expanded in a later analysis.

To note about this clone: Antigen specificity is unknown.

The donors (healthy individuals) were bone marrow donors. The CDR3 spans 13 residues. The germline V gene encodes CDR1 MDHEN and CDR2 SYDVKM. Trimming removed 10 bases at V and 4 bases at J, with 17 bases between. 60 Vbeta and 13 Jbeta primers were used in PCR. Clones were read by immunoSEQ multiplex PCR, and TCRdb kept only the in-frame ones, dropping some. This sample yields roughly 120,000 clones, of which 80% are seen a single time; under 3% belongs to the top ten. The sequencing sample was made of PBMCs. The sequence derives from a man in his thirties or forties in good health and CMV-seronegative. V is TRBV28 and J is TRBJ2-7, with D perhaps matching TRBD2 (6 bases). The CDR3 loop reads CATVRDFPYEQYF. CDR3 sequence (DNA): TGTGCCACCGTCCGGGACTTCCCTTACGAGCAGTACTTC. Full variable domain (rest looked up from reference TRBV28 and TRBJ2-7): DVKVTQSSRYLVKRTGEKVFLECVQDMDHENMFWYRQDPGLGLRLIYFSYDVKMKEKGDIPEGYSVSREKKERFSLILESASTNQTSMYLCATVRDFPYEQYFGPGTRLTVT.